The 28 T cell receptor beta chains listed next were all sequenced from one sample in a study of blood T cell repertoires in COVID-19. Profiled with immunoSEQ multiplex PCR; TCRdb holds only in-frame clones, not every one. This repertoire shows around 140,000 clones, 70% to 90% found once; its top ten account for around 4.5%. The sample consisted of PBMCs or T cells enriched from blood (not recorded which). These receptors were collected from a man aged 50 to 59 who had recovered from COVID-19.

This clone has only a few counts. The DNA of the CDR3 is TGTGCCAGCAGCTTCGCCGGGACAGGGAATCAGCCCCAGCATTTT. It codes for CASSFAGTGNQPQHF. The J gene is TRBJ1-5, the V gene TRBV7-2; 9 positions agree with TRBD1. This CDR3 has 15 residues. Germline trimming cut 3 bases from V and 4 bases from J; bases unmatched to any gene: 4. The germline V gene encodes CDR1 SGHTA and CDR2 FQGNSA.

The CDR3 protein is CASSWTKPAYGYTF. CDR3 nucleotides: TGTGCCAGCAGCTGGACTAAACCAGCGTATGGCTACACCTTC. The chain is built from TRBV5-6 and TRBJ1-2; D is unresolved. The CDR3 has 14 residues. The germline V and J ends were trimmed by 3 bases and 5 bases, with 14 bases remaining between them. Germline V gene lookup returns CDR1 SGHDT and CDR2 YYEEEE.

This clone was picked up one time. The V gene is TRBV7-8, the J gene TRBJ2-3, with 8 bases that match TRBD2. Germline-derived CDR1 and CDR2 are SGHVS and FQNEAQ. J was trimmed by 6 bases and V by 1 base; bases with no gene match: 3. This CDR3 has 14 residues. The CDR3, as DNA: TGTGCCAGCAGCTTAGTACTAGCGGCGGATACGCAGTATTTT. Amino acids: CASSLVLAADTQYF.

This clone was counted a single time. This chain uses TRBV28 with TRBJ1-2, with D uncertain. V gave up 2 bases and J gave up 8 bases, with 9 bases separating them. Germline V gene lookup returns CDR1 MDHEN and CDR2 SYDVKM. CDR3 length: 12 amino acids. The CDR3 DNA follows: TGTGCCAGCAGTTTAACGGGGTACGGCTACACCTTC. It encodes CASSLTGYGYTF.

Notes on this clone: One end of the junction is discordant with germline, which a read error may explain. The V gene is TRBV29-1, the J gene TRBJ1-1; no clear D gene. The germline CDR1 and CDR2 sequences are SQVTM and ANQGSEA. This CDR3 comprises 8 residues. The CDR3 loop is CSVARHPF. Here the CDR3 DNA reads TGCAGCGTTGCCAGACACCCCTTT.

The chain employs TRBV5-1 and TRBJ2-3; 7 bases are a match to TRBD2. CDR1 and CDR2 (germline): SGHRS, YFSETQ. The junction had 4 bases not matched to a gene; V was cut back by 1 base and J by 2 bases. The CDR3 runs to 15 residues. Here the CDR3 reads CASSLPSGVTDTQYF. The CDR3 DNA is TGCGCCAGCAGCTTGCCTAGCGGAGTCACAGATACGCAGTATTTT. Supplemented by reference TRBV5-1 and TRBJ2-3, the full variable domain reads KAGVTQTPRYLIKTRGQQVTLSCSPISGHRSVSWYQQTPGQGLQFLFEYFSETQRNKGNFPGRFSGRQFSNSRSEMNVSTLELGDSALYLCASSLPSGVTDTQYFGPGTRLTVL.

This chain joins TRBV6-1 and TRBJ1-5, with D possibly being TRBD1 (5 bases). Germline lookup yields CDR1 MNHNS and CDR2 SASEGT. CDR3 size: 18 residues. Deletions cut 4 bases from V and 4 bases from J, with 23 bases between. Here the CDR3 reads CASSVKVLPSGWNQPQHF. The DNA of the CDR3 is TGTGCCAGCAGTGTCAAGGTCCTCCCTTCAGGGTGGAATCAGCCCCAGCATTTT.

The V gene is TRBV6-2 or TRBV6-3, the J gene TRBJ2-7, with TRBD2 matching 15 bases. There are 15 residues in the CDR3. Unmatched junction bases numbered 4, after V lost 6 bases and J lost 4 bases. Germline V gives CDR1 MNHEY, CDR2 SVGEGT. CDR3 region: CASSDGLAGGYEQYV. DNA for the CDR3: TGTGCCAGCAGCGACGGACTAGCGGGGGGGTACGAGCAGTACGTC.

The CDR3 DNA reads as TGTGCCAGCAGCCAGAGACAGGGGGCGGATGAGCAGTTCTTC. Amino acids: CASSQRQGADEQFF. This chain links TRBV7-8 with TRBJ2-1; 10 bases fit TRBD1. CDR3 length: 14 residues. CDR1 is SGHVS and CDR2 is FQNEAQ in the germline V gene. V dropped 5 bases and J dropped 8; count of bases not matched to a gene: 6.

Only a few counts were recorded for this clone. The rearrangement uses TRBV12-3 or TRBV12-4 and TRBJ1-1, with TRBD1 as a possible D gene (5 bases). This CDR3 region has 13 residues. V was pared by 3 bases and J by 4 bases, with 9 bases between. The CDR3 bases are TGTGCCAGCAGTTTTGGGGGGAGCACTGAAGCTTTCTTT. As protein: CASSFGGSTEAFF.

The chain combines TRBV27 with TRBJ1-4; D is uncertain. V was trimmed by 11 bases and J by 7 bases, leaving 14 bases between them. Per germline, CDR1 MNHEY and CDR2 SMNVEV (reference sequence). This CDR3 has 12 residues. CDR3 in amino acids: CALGVSGEKLFF. CDR3 sequence (DNA): TGTGCCCTCGGGGTCAGCGGTGAAAAACTGTTTTTT.

A note on this clone: The identical CDR3 is also encoded by other nucleotide sequences in the sample. This rearrangement joins TRBV15 to TRBJ1-2; the match to TRBD1 covers 7 bases. Germline V gene lookup returns CDR1 LNHNV and CDR2 YYDKDF (reference sequence). V lost 1 base, J lost 3 bases, and 5 bases stayed unmatched. The CDR3 is 15 residues long. CDR3 residues: CATSRGQGLDYGYTF. In DNA, the CDR3 is TGTGCCACCAGCAGAGGACAGGGCCTCGACTATGGCTACACCTTC. The full variable domain, its missing parts supplied by reference TRBV15 and TRBJ1-2, is DAMVIQNPRYQVTQFGKPVTLSCSQTLNHNVMYWYQQKSSQAPKLLFHYYDKDFNNEADTPDNFQSRRPNTSFCFLDIRSPGLGDTAMYLCATSRGQGLDYGYTFGSGTRLTVV.

On this clone itself: One end of the junction does not line up with germline, which may come from a read error. The chain joins TRBV6-2 or TRBV6-3 to TRBJ2-3; no definite D call. This CDR3 contains 13 residues. CDR1 MNHEY and CDR2 SVGEGT come from the germline V gene. CDR3 sequence (DNA): TGTGCCAGCAGTTACTCCCACCCCCACCCAGCGTCCTTT. Its protein is CASSYSHPHPASF.

V is TRBV11-3 and J is TRBJ2-3; possible D gene TRBD1, 5 bases. The V end was cut by 8 bases, the J end by 4 bases, with 19 bases between. CDR1 and CDR2 from the germline V gene are SGHNT and YENEEA. The length of the CDR3 is 15 residues. In nucleotides, the CDR3 is TGTGCCAGCTCTTCGGGTCAGGGTAACGCAGATACGCAGTATTTT. Its protein is CASSSGQGNADTQYF.

The chain joins TRBV3-1 (or the pseudogene TRBV3-2) to TRBJ1-2; D is ambiguous. The CDR3 spans 15 residues. V was trimmed by 4 bases and J by 4 bases, leaving 16 bases between them. Germline V gives CDR1 LGHDT, CDR2 YNNKEL (reference sequence). The CDR3 here is CASSLGSGRAYGYTF. The CDR3 DNA follows: TGTGCCAGCAGCCTAGGGAGCGGACGGGCCTATGGCTACACCTTC.

The chain joins TRBV7-3 to TRBJ1-3; TRBD1 matches at 7 bases. The ends lost 4 bases at V and 3 bases at J; junction bases unmatched: 3. In germline, CDR1 is SGHTA, CDR2 FQGTGA. There are 14 residues in the CDR3. The CDR3 region is CASSSGQVGNTIYF. The CDR3 DNA sequence: TGTGCCAGCAGCTCCGGACAGGTTGGAAACACCATATATTTT. The full variable domain, its missing parts supplied by reference TRBV7-3 and TRBJ1-3, is GAGVSQTPSNKVTEKGKYVELRCDPISGHTALYWYRQSLGQGPEFLIYFQGTGAADDSGLPNDRFFAVRPEGSVSTLKIQRTERGDSAVYLCASSSGQVGNTIYFGEGSWLTVV.

This chain uses TRBV7-9 with TRBJ1-1; D is unresolved. This CDR3 has 15 amino acids. V was cut by 5 bases and J by 1 base, with 14 bases left in between. Germline V lookup: CDR1 SEHNR, CDR2 FQNEAQ (reference sequence). CDR3 in amino acids: CASSRDGRGNTEAFF. The DNA of the CDR3 is TGTGCCAGCAGCCGTGATGGACGGGGGAACACTGAAGCTTTCTTT.

This clone was picked up one time. The chain recombines TRBV18 with TRBJ1-6, with D possibly TRBD1 on 6 matching bases. This CDR3 has 15 residues. The V and J ends lost 3 bases and 8 bases respectively, with 14 bases between them. Germline V gene lookup returns CDR1 KGHSH and CDR2 LQKENI. This CDR3 reads CASSPWDKGDSPLHF. The CDR3 DNA follows: TGTGCCAGCTCACCTTGGGACAAGGGAGATTCACCCCTCCACTTT.

A note on this clone: Germline and junction disagree at one end, which may indicate a read error. The rearrangement joins TRBV19 to TRBJ1-5, with 9 bases aligning to TRBD1. Per germline, CDR1 LNHDA and CDR2 SQIVND (reference sequence). The CDR3 length is 16 residues. For the CDR3, the DNA is TGTGCCAGTGGGGGACAGGGAATGCGTGGCAATCAGCCCCGGCATTTT. As protein: CASGGQGMRGNQPRHF.

V is TRBV7-3 and J is TRBJ1-1; TRBD1 agrees at 12 bases. The CDR3 has 17 amino acids. The germline V gene encodes CDR1 SGHTA and CDR2 FQGTGA. Unmatched junction bases numbered 10, after V lost 8 bases and J lost 0 bases. The CDR3 sequence is CASAGFRDRGLNTEAFF. The DNA for the CDR3 is TGTGCCAGCGCCGGGTTCCGGGACAGGGGGCTGAACACTGAAGCTTTCTTT.

This clone came up a few times. Distinct nucleotide sequences in the sample also encode this CDR3. This rearrangement joins TRBV24-1 to TRBJ2-2; D may be TRBD2 (6 bases). The ends were cut back, 1 base at V and 5 bases at J, with 7 bases in the middle. From germline, CDR1 is KGHDR and CDR2 SFDVKD. The CDR3 spans 14 residues. The CDR3 here is CATSDFGGTGELFF. The CDR3 coding sequence is TGTGCCACCAGTGATTTCGGGGGAACCGGGGAGCTGTTTTTT.

The rearrangement joins TRBV7-2 to TRBJ1-2; TRBD1 might be the D (5 bases). Germline CDR1 and CDR2: SGHTA and FQGNSA. The germline V and J ends were trimmed by 2 bases and 3 bases, with 7 bases remaining between them. The CDR3 spans 13 residues. The CDR3 is CASSLIQDYGYTF. The DNA for the CDR3 is TGTGCCAGCAGCTTAATACAGGACTATGGCTACACCTTC. Using reference TRBV7-2 and TRBJ1-2 for the parts outside the CDR3, the full variable domain is GAGVSQSPSNKVTEKGKDVELRCDPISGHTALYWYRQSLGQGLEFLIYFQGNSAPDKSGLPSDRFSAERTGGSVSTLTIQRTQQEDSAVYLCASSLIQDYGYTFGSGTRLTVV.

The chain couples TRBV27 to TRBJ2-7; TRBD2 matches at 14 bases. The CDR3 is 15 residues long. Germline V gene lookup returns CDR1 MNHEY and CDR2 SMNVEV (reference sequence). V was pared by 7 bases and J by 7 bases, with 9 bases of the junction left unmatched. The chain's CDR3 is CASKTQGLAGVEQYF. CDR3 coding DNA: TGTGCCAGCAAGACCCAGGGACTAGCGGGAGTTGAGCAGTACTTC.

This chain links TRBV5-6 with TRBJ1-4; tentatively, D is TRBD1 (5 bases). CDR1 and CDR2 (germline): SGHDT, YYEEEE. The CDR3 has 13 amino acids. The ends were cut back, 0 bases at V and 12 bases at J, with 12 bases in the middle. CDR3 in amino acids: CASSLDPAGELFF. CDR3 nucleotides: TGTGCCAGCAGCTTGGACCCGGCGGGGGAACTGTTTTTT.

The chain recombines TRBV5-8 with TRBJ2-1, with TRBD1 identical over 11 bases. The CDR3 has 19 residues. Losses at the gene ends were 5 bases for V and 4 bases for J; bases not matched to a gene: 17. The germline V gene encodes CDR1 SGHTS and CDR2 YDEGEE. The CDR3 is CASSFHRTGGPFSYNEQFF. The CDR3 DNA sequence: TGTGCCAGCAGTTTCCATCGGACAGGGGGCCCGTTTTCTTACAATGAGCAGTTCTTC.

The chain links TRBV24-1 to TRBJ2-2, with D perhaps matching TRBD1 (6 bases). Trimming removed 3 bases at V and 5 bases at J, with 9 bases between. The CDR3 extends over 14 amino acids. CDR1 is KGHDR and CDR2 is SFDVKD in the germline V gene. Here the CDR3 reads CATSDIGGTGELFF. Here the CDR3 DNA reads TGTGCCACCAGTGATATAGGGGGAACCGGGGAGCTGTTTTTT.

The chain is built from TRBV6-2 or TRBV6-3 and TRBJ2-3; D might be TRBD2 (6 bases). V lost 2 bases, J lost 5 bases, and 17 bases lay in between. The CDR3 is made up of 16 amino acids. The germline V gene has CDR1 MNHEY and CDR2 SVGEGT. CDR3: CASSYRVGREGDTQYF. The CDR3 nucleotides read TGTGCCAGCAGTTACAGGGTCGGGCGGGAAGGAGATACGCAGTATTTT.

V is TRBV11-2 and J is TRBJ1-1, with unresolved D. Germline CDR1 is SGHAT and CDR2 is FQNNGV. This CDR3 spans 12 amino acids. V was trimmed by 2 bases and J by 4 bases, leaving 5 bases between them. This chain's CDR3 is CASSLTSTEAFF. DNA of the CDR3: TGTGCCAGCAGCTTAACAAGCACTGAAGCTTTCTTT. Complete variable domain (other parts from reference TRBV11-2 and TRBJ1-1): EAGVAQSPRYKIIEKRQSVAFWCNPISGHATLYWYQQILGQGPKLLIQFQNNGVVDDSQLPKDRFSAERLKGVDSTLKIQPAKLEDSAVYLCASSLTSTEAFFGQGTRLTVV.